A selection of T cell receptor beta chains follows, all from one sample in a study of blood T cell repertoires in COVID-19. Sequencing was performed with immunoSEQ multiplex PCR; in TCRdb, only in-frame clones are kept and a portion is missing. The sample yields around 43,000 clones, around nine tenths seen once. The sequencing input was peripheral blood. These receptor sequences come from a man between 45 and 60 years old with active COVID-19. Both conserved end residues are trimmed from each CDR3. A D gene is named only where the DNA matches it firmly.

V gene: TRBV7-9; J gene: TRBJ2-2; D gene: NA; CDR3 protein: ASSLQSGRPGGELF
V gene: TRBV24-1; J gene: TRBJ2-2; D gene: TRBD1; CDR3 protein: ATSDFGQGYGELF
V gene: TRBV19; J gene: TRBJ1-1; D gene: NA; CDR3 protein: ASSLDRLNTEAF
V gene: TRBV7-2; J gene: TRBJ2-1; D gene: TRBD2; CDR3 protein: ASSPTSGYEQF
V gene: TRBV5-1; J gene: TRBJ2-7; D gene: NA; CDR3 protein: ASSSGGAAYEQY
V gene: TRBV6-5; J gene: TRBJ2-1; D gene: TRBD2; CDR3 protein: ASSTGTSGYNEQF
V gene: TRBV4-3; J gene: TRBJ2-7; D gene: TRBD1; CDR3 protein: ASSQDHRDSYYEQY
V gene: TRBV19; J gene: TRBJ2-7; D gene: TRBD1; CDR3 protein: ASSPGTGAPHEQY
V gene: TRBV7-8; J gene: TRBJ2-5; D gene: TRBD2; CDR3 protein: ASSSIMRPAGRVDQETQY
V gene: TRBV5-4; J gene: TRBJ2-3; D gene: TRBD1; CDR3 protein: ASSFFGQGPDTQY
V gene: TRBV28; J gene: TRBJ1-2; D gene: NA; CDR3 protein: ASQDSNYGYT
V gene: TRBV7-9; J gene: TRBJ2-6; D gene: TRBD2; CDR3 protein: ASARLAGDGGANVLT
V gene: TRBV10-1; J gene: TRBJ2-7; D gene: NA; CDR3 protein: ASSESLSYEQY
V gene: TRBV28; J gene: TRBJ2-7; D gene: NA; CDR3 protein: ATTGIPSYEQY
V gene: TRBV5-1; J gene: TRBJ2-5; D gene: NA; CDR3 protein: ASSSMTGIQETQY
V gene: TRBV7-9; J gene: TRBJ1-5; D gene: NA; CDR3 protein: ASSSDTNNQPQH
V gene: TRBV12-3/TRBV12-4; J gene: TRBJ2-5; D gene: TRBD1; CDR3 protein: ASSPDRDGTQY
V gene: TRBV28; J gene: TRBJ2-1; D gene: TRBD2; CDR3 protein: ASSLSGEYNEQF
V gene: TRBV7-3; J gene: TRBJ2-3; D gene: TRBD1; CDR3 protein: ASSLSGGQGRTDTQY
V gene: TRBV7-9; J gene: TRBJ1-1; D gene: TRBD1; CDR3 protein: AEGADEAF
V gene: TRBV6-2/TRBV6-3; J gene: TRBJ2-7; D gene: TRBD1; CDR3 protein: ASSSDRGADPRPAYEQY
V gene: TRBV6-5; J gene: TRBJ2-5; D gene: TRBD1; CDR3 protein: ASSSLGTGFQETQY